This T cell receptor (beta chain) was recovered during a study of cytomegalovirus exposure and HLA in healthy donors. The PCR ran on 60 Vbeta and 13 Jbeta primers. Clones were sequenced by immunoSEQ multiplex PCR, and TCRdb holds only the in-frame ones, with some missing. The sample has roughly 100,000 clones, about 74% seen once. The germline V gene encodes CDR1 MNHNY and CDR2 SVGAGI (reference sequence). The CDR3 loop spans 15 amino acids. After removal of 4 bases from V and 4 bases from J, the junction contained 9 bases not matched to a gene. The V gene is TRBV6-6, the J gene TRBJ1-1, with TRBD1 matching 7 bases. This clonotype was obtained from a female donor in good health and CMV-seronegative. The sample consisted of PBMCs. For the CDR3, the DNA is TGTGCCAGCAGTTTCCCGACTACAGGGGCCACTGAAGCTTTCTTT. It is translated as CASSFPTTGATEAFF.